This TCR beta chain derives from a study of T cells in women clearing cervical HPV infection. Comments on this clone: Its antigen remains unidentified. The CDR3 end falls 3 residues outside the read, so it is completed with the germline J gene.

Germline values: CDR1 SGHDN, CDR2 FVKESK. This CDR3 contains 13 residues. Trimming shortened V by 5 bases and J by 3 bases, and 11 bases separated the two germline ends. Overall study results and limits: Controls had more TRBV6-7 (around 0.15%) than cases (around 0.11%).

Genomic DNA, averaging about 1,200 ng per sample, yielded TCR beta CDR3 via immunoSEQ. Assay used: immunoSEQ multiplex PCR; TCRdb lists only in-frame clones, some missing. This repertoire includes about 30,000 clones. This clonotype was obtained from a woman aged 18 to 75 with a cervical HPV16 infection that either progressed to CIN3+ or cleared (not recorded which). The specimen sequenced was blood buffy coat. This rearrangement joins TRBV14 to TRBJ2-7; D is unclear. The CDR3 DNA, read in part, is TGTGCCAGCAGCTATCTCCTCGGCTACGAG. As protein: CASSYLLGYE. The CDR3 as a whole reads CASSYLLGYEQYF.